One sample yielded the 23 T cell receptor beta chains listed below, sequenced in a study of T cell responses to AZD1222 COVID-19 vaccine. Repertoires were generated with immunoSEQ multiplex PCR, while TCRdb's copy carries only in-frame clones and drops some. The top ten hold about 1.5% of the sample, which has approximately 100,000 clones, 90% seen once. Here the sequenced sample was peripheral blood, taken on day 0 of AZD1222 vaccination. The source of these receptors is an adult in good health.

V gene TRBV12-3 or TRBV12-4 combines with J gene TRBJ2-5; D remains ambiguous. Trimming removed 2 bases at V and 1 base at J, with 5 bases between. CDR3 size: 13 residues. CDR3 in amino acids: CASSLPAQETQYF. The DNA of the CDR3 is TGTGCCAGCAGTTTACCAGCCCAAGAGACCCAGTACTTC.

The rearrangement links TRBV19 to TRBJ1-2; weak D call: TRBD1 (5 bases). Looked up from germline, CDR1 is LNHDA and CDR2 is SQIVND (reference sequence). The CDR3 runs to 12 residues. Trimming took 3 bases from V and 6 from J, leaving 8 bases between them. The CDR3 nucleotides read TGTGCCAGTAGTATCGGGGCCAATGGCTACACCTTC. Protein product: CASSIGANGYTF.

This clone was recorded only once. V is TRBV5-6 and J is TRBJ1-6, with 7 bases fitting TRBD1. The CDR3 length is 14 residues. The V and J ends lost 4 bases and 7 bases, in that order; junction bases with no gene match: 5. From germline, CDR1 is SGHDT and CDR2 YYEEEE. The CDR3, as DNA: TGTGCCAGCAGCCTCGGGACAGAAAATTCACCCCTCCACTTT. It codes for CASSLGTENSPLHF.

The gene calls are TRBV11-2 and TRBJ1-1; TRBD1 might be the D (5 bases). The CDR3 runs to 14 residues. Germline V gives CDR1 SGHAT, CDR2 FQNNGV. Trimming pared 3 bases from V and 1 base from J, leaving 9 bases between. This CDR3 is CASSFMGGNTEAFF. CDR3 DNA sequence: TGTGCCAGCAGCTTCATGGGGGGGAACACTGAAGCTTTCTTT.

The chain carries TRBV3-1 (or the pseudogene TRBV3-2) and TRBJ1-1; the D gene is possibly TRBD1 (5 bases). CDR3 length: 12 residues. CDR1 is LGHDT, CDR2 YNNKEL, per germline (reference sequence). V was cut by 3 bases and J by 10 bases, with 12 bases left in between. The CDR3 sequence: CASSQWEQVAFF. CDR3 DNA sequence: TGTGCCAGCAGCCAGTGGGAACAGGTAGCTTTCTTT.

This rearrangement joins TRBV28 to TRBJ1-5, with D hard to call. V lost 2 bases to trimming and J lost 2 bases, with 10 bases between them. This CDR3 has 15 residues. Germline CDR1 and CDR2: MDHEN and SYDVKM. CDR3 DNA sequence: TGTGCCAGCAGTTTAGGTGTATCGGGCAATCAGCCCCAGCATTTT. Translated, it gives CASSLGVSGNQPQHF.

This clone appeared once. The CDR3 DNA reads TGTGCCAGCAGCCCCCGCCCCGGGTGGGAAAAACTGTTTTTT. The encoded protein is CASSPRPGWEKLFF. The rearrangement links TRBV9 to TRBJ1-4, with unresolved D. The CDR3 runs to 14 residues. Trimming removed 4 bases from V and 8 bases from J, with 15 bases in between. CDR1 and CDR2 from the germline V gene are SGDLS and YYNGEE.

V usage is TRBV24-1 and J usage is TRBJ2-7; D gene unclear. Per the germline V gene, CDR1 is KGHDR and CDR2 is SFDVKD. The CDR3 consists of 14 residues. Trimming removed 3 bases at V and 3 bases at J, with 11 bases between. The CDR3 sequence is CATSDPRSYYEQYF. As DNA, the CDR3 is TGTGCCACCAGTGATCCTCGGAGTTACTACGAGCAGTACTTC.

The chain joins TRBV9 to TRBJ1-3; D is unclear. CDR3 length equals 15 residues. Trimming pared 3 bases from V and 1 base from J, leaving 11 bases between. CDR1 is SGDLS, CDR2 YYNGEE, per germline. As DNA, the CDR3 is TGTGCCAGCAGCGCTCCTGGGTCTTCTGGAAACACCATATATTTT. Protein: CASSAPGSSGNTIYF. The full variable domain, rest sourced from reference TRBV9 and TRBJ1-3, is DSGVTQTPKHLITATGQRVTLRCSPRSGDLSVYWYQQSLDQGLQFLIQYYNGEERAKGNILERFSAQQFPDLHSELNLSSLELGDSALYFCASSAPGSSGNTIYFGEGSWLTVV.

The chain recombines TRBV5-5 with TRBJ1-4; 12 nucleotides align to TRBD1. In germline, CDR1 is SGHKS, CDR2 YYEKEE (reference sequence). CDR3 length: 16 residues. J gave up 6 bases and V 4 bases, and 7 bases lay outside the gene matches. CDR3: CASSPRDRGLDEKLFF. The CDR3 coding sequence is TGTGCCAGCAGCCCGCGGGACAGGGGGCTTGATGAAAAACTGTTTTTT.

The chain joins TRBV27 to TRBJ2-2; D gene unclear. CDR3 length: 12 residues. CDR1 MNHEY and CDR2 SMNVEV come from the germline V gene (reference sequence). Trimming took off 1 base at V and 7 bases at J, with 4 bases between the two ends. In nucleotides, the CDR3 is TGTGCCAGCAGTTTATATGTCGGGGAGCTGTTTTTT. This encodes CASSLYVGELFF.

This clone was recorded a few times. V and J are TRBV28 and TRBJ1-2; tentatively, D is TRBD1 (6 bases). The CDR3 extends over 14 amino acids. V was pared by 3 bases and J by 8 bases, with 16 bases between. Germline lookup yields CDR1 MDHEN and CDR2 SYDVKM. In DNA, the CDR3 is TGTGCCAGCAGTTTGAGCCAGGGGAGAGGCGGCTACACCTTC. It codes for CASSLSQGRGGYTF.

V usage is TRBV4-1 and J usage is TRBJ2-7; D is unresolved. CDR3 length equals 13 residues. V lost 3 bases to trimming and J lost 3 bases, with 9 bases between them. Germline V lookup: CDR1 MGHRA, CDR2 YSYEKL. The CDR3 protein is CASSQESFYEQYF. In nucleotides, the CDR3 is TGCGCCAGCAGCCAGGAATCTTTCTACGAGCAGTACTTC.

The chain has TRBV29-1 and TRBJ1-2; the match to TRBD1 covers 7 bases. The V gene's germline CDR1 is SQVTM and CDR2 ANQGSEA. Trimming cost V 7 bases and J 5 bases; bases outside gene matches: 7. CDR3 length equals 12 residues. CDR3 nucleotide sequence: TGCAGCGGGTGGGGACAGCAATATGGCTACACCTTC. It is translated as CSGWGQQYGYTF. Filled out from reference TRBV29-1 and TRBJ1-2, the complete variable domain reads SAVISQKPSRDICQRGTSLTIQCQVDSQVTMMFWYRQQPGQSLTLIATANQGSEATYESGFVIDKFPISRPNLTFSTLTVSNMSPEDSSIYLCSGWGQQYGYTFGSGTRLTVV.

V is TRBV4-2 and J is TRBJ2-7; D perhaps matches TRBD1 (6 bases). V lost 4 bases to trimming and J lost 2 bases, with 12 bases between them. The germline CDR1 and CDR2 sequences are LGHNA and YNFKEQ. The CDR3 covers 14 residues. Here the CDR3 DNA reads TGTGCCAGCAGCCGACAGGCAGAAACCTACGAGCAGTACTTC. It is translated as CASSRQAETYEQYF.

J is TRBJ1-5 and V is TRBV6-8; D uncertain. Between the trimmed V and J ends, which lost 6 bases and 2 bases, there was a span of 20 bases. Germline V gene sequence: CDR1 MNHGY, CDR2 SAAAGT. This CDR3 spans 17 amino acids. The CDR3 DNA reads as TGTGCCAGCAGGGAGGGCAGGACCCATCCCGGCAATCAGCCCCAGCATTTT. As protein: CASREGRTHPGNQPQHF.

The chain employs TRBV19 and TRBJ1-1, with D hard to call. CDR3 length equals 14 residues. Looked up from germline, CDR1 is LNHDA and CDR2 is SQIVND (reference sequence). Trimming cost V 2 bases and J 1 base, with 8 bases left between them. The CDR3 sequence is CASSINVENTEAFF. In DNA, the CDR3 is TGTGCCAGTAGTATAAATGTCGAGAACACTGAAGCTTTCTTT.

The rearrangement uses TRBV3-1 (or the pseudogene TRBV3-2) and TRBJ2-3; D is perhaps TRBD1 (6 bases). Between the trimmed V and J ends, which lost 0 bases and 3 bases, there was a span of 25 bases. The germline CDR1 and CDR2 sequences are LGHDT and YNNKEL (reference sequence). This CDR3 has 20 residues. The DNA of the CDR3 is TGTGCCAGCAGCCAAGAGGTAGGGGACCCAACAGAGGGGGTGACAGATACGCAGTATTTT. It codes for CASSQEVGDPTEGVTDTQYF.

The chain's CDR3 is CASSIGTGSPEQFF. CDR3 bases: TGTGCCAGTAGTATAGGGACAGGGTCCCCCGAGCAGTTCTTC. This sequence joins TRBV19 and TRBJ2-1, with TRBD1 identical over 8 bases. Germline CDR1 reads LNHDA; CDR2 reads SQIVND (reference sequence). CDR3 length equals 14 residues. Trimming cost V 1 base and J 10 bases; bases outside gene matches: 6.

For the CDR3, the DNA is TGTGCCACCAAAGGGGGTTACAGTTCACCCCTCCACTTT. Translation: CATKGGYSSPLHF. This chain joins TRBV27 and TRBJ1-6, with D perhaps TRBD1 (6 bases). The germline CDR1 and CDR2 sequences are MNHEY and SMNVEV (reference sequence). Trimming took off 10 bases at V and 9 bases at J, with 16 bases between the two ends. The CDR3 has 13 residues.

The chain employs TRBV2 and TRBJ1-5; D is unresolved. This CDR3 has 13 amino acids. Germline lookup yields CDR1 SNHLY and CDR2 FYNNEI. V lost 1 base and J lost 5, with 6 bases in between. CDR3: CASSEGVDQPQHF. CDR3 coding DNA: TGTGCCAGCAGTGAAGGGGTGGATCAGCCCCAGCATTTT.

The CDR3 sequence is CASSSGSPEKLFF. CDR3 DNA sequence: TGTGCCAGCAGCTCGGGGAGCCCCGAAAAACTGTTTTTT. V usage is TRBV7-2 and J usage is TRBJ1-4; D is ambiguous. Germline lookup yields CDR1 SGHTA and CDR2 FQGNSA. Trimming took off 4 bases at V and 8 bases at J, with 11 bases between the two ends. The CDR3 runs to 13 residues. The variable domain in full, completed from reference TRBV7-2 and TRBJ1-4, reads GAGVSQSPSNKVTEKGKDVELRCDPISGHTALYWYRQSLGQGLEFLIYFQGNSAPDKSGLPSDRFSAERTGGSVSTLTIQRTQQEDSAVYLCASSSGSPEKLFFGSGTQLSVL.

V usage is TRBV2 and J usage is TRBJ1-4, with TRBD1 identical over 11 bases. The CDR3 covers 15 residues. The V gene's germline CDR1 is SNHLY and CDR2 FYNNEI. V was pared by 4 bases and J by 8 bases, with 6 bases of the junction left unmatched. As DNA, the CDR3 is TGTGCCAGCAGTGTCTGGACAGGGGGCGGAGAAAAACTGTTTTTT. It specifies CASSVWTGGGEKLFF. The variable domain in full, with the rest retrieved from reference TRBV2 and TRBJ1-4, is EPEVTQTPSHQVTQMGQEVILRCVPISNHLYFYWYRQILGQKVEFLVSFYNNEISEKSEIFDDQFSVERPDGSNFTLKIRSTKLEDSAMYFCASSVWTGGGEKLFFGSGTQLSVL.